This is a list of T cell receptor beta chains from one sample in a study of shared clonotypes between healthy human individuals. TCRdb's table, derived via immunoSEQ multiplex PCR, lists solely in-frame clones and lacks some. The data contain about 680,000 clones, around 73% of them singletons. Sequenced: memory CD4+ T cells sorted from blood. The receptors were gathered from a woman aged 25 to 45 in good health. CDR3s include the opening cysteine and the closing phenylalanine or tryptophan. Each record gives: J gene, CDR3 length, clone size, V gene, D gene, CDR3 DNA, CDR3 protein. The D gene is left open where the match is weak. Not every row has a clone size; where given, it reads once, few, many or a size class.

TRBJ2-7,16,.,TRBV19,TRBD2,TGTGCCAGTAGTATTAGTGGTGCGGGAGGTACGGGCGAGCAGTACTTC,CASSISGAGGTGEQYF
TRBJ2-2,13,.,TRBV10-2,TRBD2,TGCGCCAGCAGCCTGCGGGAGCTCGGGGAGCTGTTTTTT,CASSLRELGELFF
TRBJ2-3,16,.,TRBV9,TRBD1,TGTGCCAGCAGCGTCGGCGGCAGACAGGGGACAGATACGCAGTATTTT,CASSVGGRQGTDTQYF
TRBJ2-1,14,few,TRBV6-5,.,TGTGCCAGCAGTTACTCGAGGGCAGTCAATGAGCAGTTCTTC,CASSYSRAVNEQFF
TRBJ1-1,15,.,TRBV6-5,.,TGTGCCAGCAGACGACTGACCACCCTAGTAGGGAAAGCTTTCTTT,CASRRLTTLVGKAFF
TRBJ2-1,16,.,TRBV28,TRBD2,TGTGCCAGCAGCTTCGAGGGACTAGCAGAAGAGAGGGGGCAGTTCTTC,CASSFEGLAEERGQFF
TRBJ2-1,15,.,TRBV6-5,.,TGTGCCAGCAGTTATGGTTTAGGAGGGTTCAACGAGCAGTTCTTC,CASSYGLGGFNEQFF
TRBJ1-4,15,.,TRBV11-2,TRBD1,TGTGCCAGCAGCGATTACAGGGGCCCAAATGAAAAACTGTTTTTT,CASSDYRGPNEKLFF
TRBJ1-2,15,few,TRBV5-1,TRBD1,TGCGCCAGCAGCCCAACGACAGGGCAACCGTATGGCTACACCTTC,CASSPTTGQPYGYTF
TRBJ2-1,14,.,TRBV2,TRBD1,TGTGCCAGCAGTGAACAGGGGGTGTACAATGAGCAGTTCTTC,CASSEQGVYNEQFF
TRBJ2-2,12,.,TRBV28,.,TGTGCCAGCAGTTTTACGGTCCGGGAGCTGTTTTTT,CASSFTVRELFF
TRBJ1-2,14,.,TRBV28,.,TGTGCCAGCAGTTTACCGTTGGGGCCCTATGGCTACACCTTC,CASSLPLGPYGYTF
TRBJ2-1,15,.,TRBV27,.,TGTGCCAGCAGCTTTGGGGCGGGATCCTACAATGAGCAGTTCTTC,CASSFGAGSYNEQFF
TRBJ2-2,16,.,TRBV7-2,TRBD2,TGTGCCAGCAGCTTAGGGGGACTATCGAACACCGGGGAGCTGTTTTTT,CASSLGGLSNTGELFF
TRBJ1-1,11,few,TRBV20-1,.,TGCAGTGCTAGATTGTCAGAAGAAGCTTTCTTT,CSARLSEEAFF
TRBJ1-2,17,.,TRBV5-6,.,TGTGCCAGCAGCTTGAAAGGCGTCGGCTCGCAATACTATGGCTACACCTTC,CASSLKGVGSQYYGYTF
TRBJ1-4,16,once,TRBV6-1,.,TGTGCCAGCAGTGACAGGCGTGCCCCAACTAATGAAAAACTGTTTTTT,CASSDRRAPTNEKLFF
TRBJ2-3,16,few,TRBV2,.,TGTGCCAGCAGTGAAGCGTCGGCGGGAAGCACAGATACGCAGTATTTT,CASSEASAGSTDTQYF
TRBJ2-5,16,few,TRBV11-2,.,TGTGCCAGCAGCTTAAGGTGGGACATTAGCCAAGAGACCCAGTACTTC,CASSLRWDISQETQYF
TRBJ1-2,17,.,TRBV5-1,TRBD1,TGCGCCAGCAGCTCCTCCGGGACAGCATCTTCTAACTATGGCTACACCTTC,CASSSSGTASSNYGYTF
TRBJ1-5,15,.,TRBV28,TRBD1,TGTGCCAGCACTCCTAGGGGACAGGGTCCTCAGCCCCAGCATTTT,CASTPRGQGPQPQHF
TRBJ1-2,14,.,TRBV7-2,.,TGTGCCAGCAGCTTGACCTCAGGGGTCTATGGCTACACCTTC,CASSLTSGVYGYTF
TRBJ2-1,14,.,TRBV29-1,TRBD2,TGCAGCGTAGTATCTAGCGGGGGGAGCTCGACGCAGTTCTTC,CSVVSSGGSSTQFF
TRBJ2-7,16,.,TRBV4-1,TRBD2,TGCGCCAGCAGCCAAGTCCTAGCGGGAGGTTCCTACGAGCAGTACTTC,CASSQVLAGGSYEQYF
TRBJ2-1,12,.,TRBV28,.,TGTGCCAGCAGTCCTCAGGGATATGAGCAGTTCTTC,CASSPQGYEQFF
TRBJ2-1,13,.,TRBV28,.,TGTGCCAGCAGTTTGTCGGGCTACAATGAGCAGTTCTTC,CASSLSGYNEQFF
TRBJ1-5,15,.,TRBV6-1,.,TGTGCCAGCAGCCAAGGGGGTTTGAACAATCAGCCCCAGCATTTT,CASSQGGLNNQPQHF
TRBJ2-7,12,many,TRBV5-6,.,TGTGCCAGCAGCACCGAACCCCACGAGCAGTACTTC,CASSTEPHEQYF
TRBJ2-2,14,.,TRBV6-5,.,TGTGCCAGCAGAAGAGAGGGCAGCACCGGGGAGCTGTTTTTT,CASRREGSTGELFF
TRBJ1-5,14,.,TRBV19,.,TGTGCCAGTAATCGGGTCTACGGCAATCAGCCCCAGCATTTT,CASNRVYGNQPQHF
TRBJ2-3,17,once,TRBV18,TRBD1,TGTGCCAGCTCACCATATCCCCCGCAGGGGGGCACAGATACGCAGTATTTT,CASSPYPPQGGTDTQYF